The text below deals with one TCR beta chain. Its antigen is undetermined. Patients between 18 and 65 years old had hyperthyroidism, newly diagnosed and lasting under 2 months. These data are taken from a study of T cells in Graves' hyperthyroidism and ophthalmopathy. General observations from the study: Clonotypes that were expanded in thyroid above 0.001 mostly appeared in blood too.

Germline V CDR1 and CDR2: SGDLS, YYNGEE. The length of the CDR3 is 15 residues. V was shortened by 4 bases and J by 3 bases, with 17 bases between the two germline ends. Researchers took RNA transcripts and amplified the TCR beta CDR3 regions from them. HTBI primers were employed in a first-round RT-PCR of the TCR CDR3. From the multiplex PCR reads, TCRdb called clonotypes with MiXCR, one entry per CDR3 protein. The profile shows around 690,000 distinct CDR3 sequences, 17% of them singletons. This chain links TRBV9 with TRBJ2-7; D not certain. The sequence came from a man aged 45-65 years with Graves' hyperthyroidism. The sequenced sample consisted of blood. In DNA, the CDR3 is TGTGCCAGCAGCCCCACCCTGGCGGAGAGCTACGAGCAGTACTTC. Translated: CASSPTLAESYEQYF. Full variable domain (missing parts from reference TRBV9 and TRBJ2-7): DSGVTQTPKHLITATGQRVTLRCSPRSGDLSVYWYQQSLDQGLQFLIQYYNGEERAKGNILERFSAQQFPDLHSELNLSSLELGDSALYFCASSPTLAESYEQYFGPGTRLTVT.